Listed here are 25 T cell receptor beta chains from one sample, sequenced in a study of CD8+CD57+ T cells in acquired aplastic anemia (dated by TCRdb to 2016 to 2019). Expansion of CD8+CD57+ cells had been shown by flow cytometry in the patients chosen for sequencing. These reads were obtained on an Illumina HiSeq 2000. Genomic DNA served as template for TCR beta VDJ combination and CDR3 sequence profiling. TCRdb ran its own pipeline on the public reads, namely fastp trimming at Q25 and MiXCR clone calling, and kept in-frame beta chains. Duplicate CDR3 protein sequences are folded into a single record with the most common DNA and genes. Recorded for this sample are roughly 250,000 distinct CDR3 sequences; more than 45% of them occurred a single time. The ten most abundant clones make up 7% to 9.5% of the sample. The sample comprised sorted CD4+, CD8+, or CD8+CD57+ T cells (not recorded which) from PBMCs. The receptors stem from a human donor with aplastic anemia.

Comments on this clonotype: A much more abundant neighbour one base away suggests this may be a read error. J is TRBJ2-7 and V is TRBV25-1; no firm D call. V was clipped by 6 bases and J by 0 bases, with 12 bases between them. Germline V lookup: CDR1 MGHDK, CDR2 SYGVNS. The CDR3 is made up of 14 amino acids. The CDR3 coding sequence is TGTGCCAGCAGGGGCAGGAGAGGCTCCTACGAGCAGTACTTC. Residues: CASRGRRGSYEQYF.

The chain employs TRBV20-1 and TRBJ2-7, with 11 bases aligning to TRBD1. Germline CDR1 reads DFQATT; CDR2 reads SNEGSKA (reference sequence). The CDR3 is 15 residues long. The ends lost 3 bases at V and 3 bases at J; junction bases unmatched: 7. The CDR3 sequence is CSASTGTGGGYEQYF. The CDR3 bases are TGCAGTGCTAGCACGGGGACAGGGGGAGGCTACGAGCAGTACTTC.

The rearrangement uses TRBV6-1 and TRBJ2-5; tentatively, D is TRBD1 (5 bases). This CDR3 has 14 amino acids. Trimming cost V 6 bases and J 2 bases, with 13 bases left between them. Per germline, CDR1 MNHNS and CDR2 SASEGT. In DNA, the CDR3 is TGTGCCAGCAGGCCGAGCACAGGTCAAGAGACCCAGTACTTC. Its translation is CASRPSTGQETQYF.

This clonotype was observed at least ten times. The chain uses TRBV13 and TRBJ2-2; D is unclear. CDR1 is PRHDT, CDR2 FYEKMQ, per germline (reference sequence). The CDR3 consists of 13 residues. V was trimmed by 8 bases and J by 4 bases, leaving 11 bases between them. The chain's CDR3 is CASVEWGTGELFF. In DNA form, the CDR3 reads TGTGCCAGCGTCGAATGGGGCACCGGGGAGCTGTTTTTT.

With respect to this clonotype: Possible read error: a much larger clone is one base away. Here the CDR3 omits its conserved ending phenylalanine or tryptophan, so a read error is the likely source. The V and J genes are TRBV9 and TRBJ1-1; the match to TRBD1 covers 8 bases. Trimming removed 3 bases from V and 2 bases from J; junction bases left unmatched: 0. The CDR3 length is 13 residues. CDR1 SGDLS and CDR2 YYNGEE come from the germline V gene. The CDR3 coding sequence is TGTGCCAGCAGCGCAGGGGGCAACACTGAAGCTTTCCTT. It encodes CASSAGGNTEAFL.

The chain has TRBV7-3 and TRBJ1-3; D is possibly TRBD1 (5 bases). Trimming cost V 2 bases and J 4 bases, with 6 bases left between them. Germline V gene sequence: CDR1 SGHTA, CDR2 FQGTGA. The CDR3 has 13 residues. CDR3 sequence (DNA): TGTGCCAGCAGCTTAGGACACGGAAACACCATATATTTT. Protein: CASSLGHGNTIYF.

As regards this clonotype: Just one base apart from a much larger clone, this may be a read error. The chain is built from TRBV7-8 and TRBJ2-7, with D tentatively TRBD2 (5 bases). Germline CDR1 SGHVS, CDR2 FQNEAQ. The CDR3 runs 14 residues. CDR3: CACSFAGNGHEQYF. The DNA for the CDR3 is TGTGCCTGCAGCTTTGCGGGTAACGGGCACGAGCAGTACTTC.

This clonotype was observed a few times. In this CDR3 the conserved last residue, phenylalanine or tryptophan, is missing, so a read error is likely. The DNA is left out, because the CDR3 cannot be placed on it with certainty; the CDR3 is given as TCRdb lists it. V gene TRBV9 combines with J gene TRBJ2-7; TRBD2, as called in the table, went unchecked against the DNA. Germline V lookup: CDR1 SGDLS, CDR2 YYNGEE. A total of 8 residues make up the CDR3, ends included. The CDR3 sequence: CASSVGAG.

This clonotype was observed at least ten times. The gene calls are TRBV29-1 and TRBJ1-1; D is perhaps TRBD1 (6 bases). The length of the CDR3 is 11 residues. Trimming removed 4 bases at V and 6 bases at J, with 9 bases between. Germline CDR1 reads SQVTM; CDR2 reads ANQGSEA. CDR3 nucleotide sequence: TGCAGCGTTGCGCGACAGGCTGAAGCTTTCTTT. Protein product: CSVARQAEAFF.

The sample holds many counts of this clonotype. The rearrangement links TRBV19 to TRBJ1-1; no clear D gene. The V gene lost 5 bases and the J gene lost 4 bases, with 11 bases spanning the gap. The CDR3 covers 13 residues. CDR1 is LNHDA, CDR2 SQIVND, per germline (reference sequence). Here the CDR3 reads CASSLSRGTEAFF. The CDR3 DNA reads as TGTGCCAGTAGTCTCTCCCGGGGCACTGAAGCTTTCTTT. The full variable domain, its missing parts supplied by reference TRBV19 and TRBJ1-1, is DGGITQSPKYLFRKEGQNVTLSCEQNLNHDAMYWYRQDPGQGLRLIYYSQIVNDFQKGDIAEGYSVSREKKESFPLTVTSAQKNPTAFYLCASSLSRGTEAFFGQGTRLTVV.

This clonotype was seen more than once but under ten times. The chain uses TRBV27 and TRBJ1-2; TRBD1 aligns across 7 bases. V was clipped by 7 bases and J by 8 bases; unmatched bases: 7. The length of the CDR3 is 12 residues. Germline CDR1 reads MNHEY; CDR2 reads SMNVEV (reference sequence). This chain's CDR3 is CASKTTGVGYTF. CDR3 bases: TGTGCCAGCAAAACCACAGGGGTGGGCTACACCTTC.

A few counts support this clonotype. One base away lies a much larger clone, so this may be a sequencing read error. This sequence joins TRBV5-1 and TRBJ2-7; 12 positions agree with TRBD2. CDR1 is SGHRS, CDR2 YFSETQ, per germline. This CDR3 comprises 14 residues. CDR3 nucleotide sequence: TGCGCCGGCAGCTCCCTAGCGGGGGGGTACGAGCAGTACTTC. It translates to CAGSSLAGGYEQYF.

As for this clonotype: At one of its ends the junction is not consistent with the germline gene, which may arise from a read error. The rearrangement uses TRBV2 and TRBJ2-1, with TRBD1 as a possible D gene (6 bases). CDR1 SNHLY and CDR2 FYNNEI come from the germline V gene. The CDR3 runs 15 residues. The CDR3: CATSDRTTGGDEQFF. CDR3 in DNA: TGTGCCACCAGTGACCGAACGACAGGTGGCGATGAGCAGTTCTTC.

DNA for the CDR3: TGTGCCAGCAGTACCCGACAGTCATCTTATGGCTACACCTTC. Translated: CASSTRQSSYGYTF. The genes are TRBV12-3 or TRBV12-4 and TRBJ1-2; maybe TRBD1 (5 bases). CDR3 length: 14 amino acids. V was pared by 5 bases and J by 5 bases, with 15 bases between.

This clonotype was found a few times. The CDR3, as DNA: TGCGCCAGCAGCCCACACAGGGGAGGCTACACCTTC. Its protein is CASSPHRGGYTF. The chain recombines TRBV5-1 with TRBJ1-2, with 7 bases matching TRBD1. From germline, CDR1 is SGHRS and CDR2 YFSETQ. After removal of 4 bases from V and 8 bases from J, the junction contained 5 bases not matched to a gene. The CDR3 is 12 residues long.

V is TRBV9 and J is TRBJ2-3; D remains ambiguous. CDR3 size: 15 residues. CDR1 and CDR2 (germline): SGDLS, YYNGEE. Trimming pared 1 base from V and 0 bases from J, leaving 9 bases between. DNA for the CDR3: TGTGCCAGCAGCGTAAAGGAATCTAGCACAGATACGCAGTATTTT. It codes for CASSVKESSTDTQYF.

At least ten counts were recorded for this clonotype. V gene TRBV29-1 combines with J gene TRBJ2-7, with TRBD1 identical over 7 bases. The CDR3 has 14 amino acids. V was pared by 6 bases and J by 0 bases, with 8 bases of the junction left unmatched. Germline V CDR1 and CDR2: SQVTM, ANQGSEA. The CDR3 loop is CSVTGTENSYEQYF. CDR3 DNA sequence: TGCAGCGTAACCGGGACAGAGAACTCCTACGAGCAGTACTTC.

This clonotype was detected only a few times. The CDR3 DNA is TGTGCCAGTAGTATGGATATTATGACGAAATACACCGGGGAGCTGTTTTTT. This codes for CASSMDIMTKYTGELFF. The chain recombines TRBV19 with TRBJ2-2; D remains unclear. Per the germline V gene, CDR1 is LNHDA and CDR2 is SQIVND (reference sequence). This CDR3 is built from 17 residues. V lost 3 bases, J lost 3 bases, and 17 bases lay in between.

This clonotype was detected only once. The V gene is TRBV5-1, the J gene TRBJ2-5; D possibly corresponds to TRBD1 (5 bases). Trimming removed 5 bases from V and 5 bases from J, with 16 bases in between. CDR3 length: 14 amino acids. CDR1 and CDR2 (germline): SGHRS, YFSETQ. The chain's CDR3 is CASRDKLSTETQYF. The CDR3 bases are TGCGCCAGCAGGGACAAGCTCTCGACGGAGACCCAGTACTTC.

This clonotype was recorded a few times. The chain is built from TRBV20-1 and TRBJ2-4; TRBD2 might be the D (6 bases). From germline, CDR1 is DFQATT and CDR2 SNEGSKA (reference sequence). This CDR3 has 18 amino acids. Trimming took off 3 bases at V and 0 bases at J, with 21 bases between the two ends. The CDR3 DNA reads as TGCAGTGCTAGCTTCAAGACTAGATCTCCGGTAGCCAAAAACATTCAGTACTTC. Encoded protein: CSASFKTRSPVAKNIQYF.

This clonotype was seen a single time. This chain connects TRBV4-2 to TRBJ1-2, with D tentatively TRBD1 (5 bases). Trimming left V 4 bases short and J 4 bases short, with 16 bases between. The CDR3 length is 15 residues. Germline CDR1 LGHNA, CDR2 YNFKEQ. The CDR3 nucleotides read TGTGCCAGCAGCCCGAAAGCAGGGATGCTCTATGGCTACACCTTC. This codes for CASSPKAGMLYGYTF.

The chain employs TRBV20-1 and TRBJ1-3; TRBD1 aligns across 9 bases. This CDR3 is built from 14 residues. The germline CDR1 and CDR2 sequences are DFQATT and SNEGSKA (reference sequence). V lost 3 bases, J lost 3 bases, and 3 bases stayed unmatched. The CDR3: CSASRDRDGNTIYF. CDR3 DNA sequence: TGCAGTGCTAGTCGGGACAGGGATGGAAACACCATATATTTT.

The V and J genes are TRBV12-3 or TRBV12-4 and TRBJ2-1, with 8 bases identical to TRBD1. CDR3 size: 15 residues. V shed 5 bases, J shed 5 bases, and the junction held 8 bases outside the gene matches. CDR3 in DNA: TGTGCCAGCAGTACGACAGGGGCAATTGACAATGAGCAGTTCTTC. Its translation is CASSTTGAIDNEQFF.

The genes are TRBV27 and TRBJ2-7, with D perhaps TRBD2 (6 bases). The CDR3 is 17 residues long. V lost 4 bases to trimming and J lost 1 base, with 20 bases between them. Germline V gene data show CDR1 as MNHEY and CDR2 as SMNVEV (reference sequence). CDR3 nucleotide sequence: TGTGCCAGCAGTTCCCAGTCCCCTAGCGCTCCGTCCTACGAGCAGTACTTC. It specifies CASSSQSPSAPSYEQYF.

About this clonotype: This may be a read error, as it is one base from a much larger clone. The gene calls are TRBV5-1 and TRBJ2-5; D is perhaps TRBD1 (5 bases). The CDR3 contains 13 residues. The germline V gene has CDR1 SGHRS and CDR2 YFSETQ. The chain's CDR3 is CAGSTRVSETQYF. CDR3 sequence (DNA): TGCGCCGGCAGCACCAGGGTTTCAGAGACCCAGTACTTC. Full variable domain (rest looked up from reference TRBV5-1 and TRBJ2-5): KAGVTQTPRYLIKTRGQQVTLSCSPISGHRSVSWYQQTPGQGLQFLFEYFSETQRNKGNFPGRFSGRQFSNSRSEMNVSTLELGDSALYLCAGSTRVSETQYFGPGTRLLVL.